This TCR beta chain is drawn from a study of T-cell reconstitution after alpha-beta-depleted transplantation in children. The junction had 7 bases not matched to a gene; V was cut back by 2 bases and J by 2 bases. Germline values: CDR1 SGHRS, CDR2 YFSETQ. The CDR3 is 15 residues long. The table lists this clonotype with many counts. Unique molecular identifiers were incorporated into the prepared TCRbeta library. TCRdb recomputed calls from the PCR reads with MiXCR, one row per CDR3 protein. The sample has hundreds of thousands of distinct CDR3 sequences, 12% seen once; the top ten hold about 2.4%. Here the sequenced sample was PBMCs from the stem cell graft donor, taken from the stem cell graft. The TCR was taken from a human donor who donated a stem cell graft to a child with acute lymphoblastic leukemia. This chain joins TRBV5-1 and TRBJ2-7; 7 bases are shared with TRBD2. CDR3 residues: CASSLSSGGPYEQYF. CDR3 nucleotide sequence: TGCGCCAGCAGCTTATCCTCGGGGGGACCCTACGAGCAGTACTTC.